Listed below are T cell receptor beta chains from one sample, sequenced in a study of post-analysis software for immune sequencing data. TCRdb re-derived calls from the PCR reads in MiXCR, one entry per CDR3 protein. The sample lists 800,000 to 950,000 distinct CDR3 sequences, approximately 57% occurring once. The sample was blood. The receptors shown here come from a girl aged 5 to 17 with multiple sclerosis. CDR3s include the opening cysteine and the closing phenylalanine or tryptophan. The D gene is left open where the match is weak. The size of a clone is reported for some rows only, either as once, few or many, or as a class for expanded clones.

J: TRBJ2-5
size: -
D: -
V: TRBV20-1
CDR3: CSARAPRGGTQYF
DNA: TGCAGTGCTAGAGCGCCCAGGGGAGGGACCCAGTACTTC

J: TRBJ1-1
size: -
D: -
V: TRBV5-1
CDR3: CASSWERDRREYTEAFF
DNA: TGCGCCAGCAGCTGGGAGCGGGACCGGCGAGAATACACTGAAGCTTTCTTT

J: TRBJ2-1
size: -
D: TRBD2
V: TRBV4-1
CDR3: CASSQGTSGSDEQFF
DNA: TGCGCCAGCAGCCAAGGGACTAGCGGGTCCGATGAGCAGTTCTTC

J: TRBJ2-3
size: -
D: -
V: TRBV12-3/TRBV12-4
CDR3: CASSYVRLRHTDTQYF
DNA: TGTGCCAGCAGTTATGTCCGTCTAAGACACACAGATACGCAGTATTTT

J: TRBJ2-3
size: -
D: -
V: TRBV6-4
CDR3: CASSDSGLGGADTQYF
DNA: TGTGCCAGCAGTGACTCAGGGCTCGGCGGGGCAGATACGCAGTATTTT

J: TRBJ2-1
size: -
D: -
V: TRBV20-1
CDR3: CSALQIKRGAYNEQFF
DNA: TGCAGTGCGCTTCAGATCAAGAGGGGTGCCTACAATGAGCAGTTCTTC

J: TRBJ2-1
size: few
D: TRBD1
V: TRBV6-4
CDR3: CASSDSDRFEGNEQFF
DNA: TGTGCCAGCAGTGACTCGGACAGGTTTGAGGGGAATGAGCAGTTCTTC

J: TRBJ2-7
size: -
D: TRBD2
V: TRBV6-1
CDR3: CASRILAGGSRSYNEQYF
DNA: TGTGCCAGCAGAATACTAGCGGGAGGCTCCCGGTCCTACAATGAGCAGTACTTC

J: TRBJ1-2
size: -
D: -
V: TRBV6-1
CDR3: CASRDAGVYGYTF
DNA: TGTGCCAGCAGGGACGCAGGGGTCTATGGCTACACCTTC

J: TRBJ2-7
size: -
D: -
V: TRBV20-1
CDR3: CSARQGEVEQYF
DNA: TGCAGTGCTAGACAGGGGGAGGTAGAGCAGTACTTC

J: TRBJ2-6
size: few
D: TRBD1
V: TRBV5-6
CDR3: CASSSRTGVTGANVLTF
DNA: TGTGCCAGCAGCTCAAGGACAGGGGTTACGGGGGCCAACGTCCTGACTTTC

J: TRBJ1-2
size: -
D: -
V: TRBV7-2
CDR3: CASSPRQAGGYTF
DNA: TGTGCCAGCAGCCCCCGACAGGCGGGGGGCTACACCTTC

J: TRBJ2-7
size: -
D: TRBD2
V: TRBV11-2
CDR3: CASSPRGRGASEQYF
DNA: TGTGCCAGCAGCCCTAGAGGGCGGGGGGCGAGCGAGCAGTACTTC

J: TRBJ2-1
size: few
D: TRBD1
V: TRBV27
CDR3: CASSLSLLPPGGWYNEQFF
DNA: TGTGCCAGCAGTTTATCTCTGTTGCCCCCAGGGGGTTGGTACAATGAGCAGTTCTTC

J: TRBJ2-6
size: -
D: TRBD2
V: TRBV7-9
CDR3: CASSPGTTRANVLTF
DNA: TGTGCCAGCAGCCCAGGGACTACGAGGGCCAACGTCCTGACTTTC

J: TRBJ2-7
size: -
D: TRBD2
V: TRBV20-1
CDR3: CSARGLALSYEQYF
DNA: TGCAGTGCTAGGGGACTAGCGCTTTCCTACGAGCAGTACTTC

J: TRBJ2-1
size: -
D: TRBD2
V: TRBV7-2
CDR3: CASSLRFGTSGRVRYNEQFF
DNA: TGTGCCAGCAGCTTAAGATTTGGGACTAGCGGGAGAGTGAGGTACAATGAGCAGTTCTTC

J: TRBJ1-5
size: -
D: -
V: TRBV5-6
CDR3: CASSTALDYQPQHF
DNA: TGTGCCAGCAGCACGGCCCTTGACTATCAGCCCCAGCATTTT

J: TRBJ2-5
size: -
D: TRBD2
V: TRBV5-1
CDR3: CASSSGTSGSQETQYF
DNA: TGCGCCAGCAGCTCCGGGACTAGCGGGTCCCAAGAGACCCAGTACTTC

J: TRBJ1-4
size: few
D: -
V: TRBV12-3/TRBV12-4
CDR3: CASSPTGFGEKLFF
DNA: TGTGCCAGCAGTCCCACAGGGTTTGGGGAAAAACTGTTTTTT

J: TRBJ2-3
size: -
D: -
V: TRBV13
CDR3: CASSLGGPTGGADTQYF
DNA: TGTGCCAGCAGCTTAGGCGGACCGACGGGCGGTGCAGATACGCAGTATTTT

J: TRBJ2-2
size: -
D: TRBD1
V: TRBV7-9
CDR3: CASSLMRQGGTGELFF
DNA: TGTGCCAGCAGCTTAATGCGACAGGGGGGAACCGGGGAGCTGTTTTTT

J: TRBJ1-2
size: -
D: -
V: TRBV7-2
CDR3: CASRFEQGRGYTF
DNA: TGTGCCAGCAGATTCGAACAGGGCCGGGGCTACACCTTC

J: TRBJ2-7
size: -
D: -
V: TRBV7-2
CDR3: CASSLVGGVNYNEQYF
DNA: TGTGCCAGCAGCTTAGTAGGGGGGGTGAACTACAATGAGCAGTACTTC

J: TRBJ2-3
size: -
D: -
V: TRBV5-6
CDR3: CASSLGGVANTQYF
DNA: TGTGCCAGCAGCTTGGGGGGTGTCGCGAATACGCAGTATTTT

J: TRBJ1-2
size: -
D: -
V: TRBV6-5
CDR3: CASSYMHSPNGYTF
DNA: TGTGCCAGCAGTTATATGCACAGTCCTAATGGCTACACCTTC

J: TRBJ2-1
size: once
D: -
V: TRBV3-1
CDR3: CASSQGRGSEQFF
DNA: TGTGCCAGCAGCCAAGGTCGTGGCAGTGAGCAGTTCTTC

J: TRBJ1-1
size: few
D: -
V: TRBV7-9
CDR3: CASSPSTGHTEAFF
DNA: TGTGCCAGCAGCCCATCTACAGGGCACACTGAAGCTTTCTTT

J: TRBJ2-7
size: -
D: TRBD2
V: TRBV6-1
CDR3: CASRTPGTSGVAYEQYF
DNA: TGTGCCAGCAGGACGCCCGGGACTAGCGGGGTGGCATACGAGCAGTACTTC

J: TRBJ2-1
size: few
D: -
V: TRBV7-6
CDR3: CASSSTGPFGEQFF
DNA: TGTGCCAGCAGCTCGACAGGACCCTTCGGGGAGCAGTTCTTC

J: TRBJ1-5
size: few
D: -
V: TRBV6-5
CDR3: CASSYGSPNQPQHF
DNA: TGTGCCAGCAGTTACGGGAGCCCCAATCAGCCCCAGCATTTT

J: TRBJ2-1
size: -
D: -
V: TRBV5-1
CDR3: CASSFEGVNEQFF
DNA: TGCGCCAGCAGCTTTGAAGGGGTCAATGAGCAGTTCTTC

J: TRBJ2-5
size: -
D: -
V: TRBV18
CDR3: CASSPPNSQETQYF
DNA: TGTGCCAGCTCACCACCTAACAGCCAAGAGACCCAGTACTTC

J: TRBJ1-1
size: -
D: -
V: TRBV19
CDR3: CASSIGYTEAFF
DNA: TGTGCCAGTAGTATAGGTTACACTGAAGCTTTCTTT

J: TRBJ2-7
size: -
D: -
V: TRBV19
CDR3: CASGGIGRTYEQYF
DNA: TGTGCCAGCGGAGGGATTGGGCGTACTTACGAGCAGTACTTC

J: TRBJ2-4
size: few
D: -
V: TRBV12-3/TRBV12-4
CDR3: CASSLSGSRVAKNIQYF
DNA: TGTGCCAGCAGTTTAAGTGGTTCTAGAGTAGCCAAAAACATTCAGTACTTC

J: TRBJ2-5
size: once
D: TRBD2
V: TRBV11-1
CDR3: CASSLGWSPFPGLADTETQYF
DNA: TGTGCCAGCAGCTTAGGGTGGAGCCCCTTTCCGGGACTAGCGGATACGGAGACCCAGTACTTC

J: TRBJ2-5
size: -
D: TRBD1
V: TRBV12-5
CDR3: CASARDRVETQYF
DNA: TGTGCTAGCGCGAGGGACAGGGTTGAGACCCAGTACTTC

J: TRBJ2-5
size: -
D: TRBD2
V: TRBV25-1
CDR3: CASDSGGRETQYF
DNA: TGTGCCAGCGACTCGGGAGGGCGAGAGACCCAGTACTTC

J: TRBJ2-3
size: once
D: TRBD2
V: TRBV2
CDR3: CASTVPGLVVADTQYF
DNA: TGTGCCAGCACCGTCCCCGGACTAGTCGTTGCAGATACGCAGTATTTT

J: TRBJ2-7
size: -
D: -
V: TRBV18
CDR3: CASSRPSDHEQYF
DNA: TGTGCCAGCTCACGTCCCTCGGACCACGAGCAGTACTTC